The 17 T cell receptor beta chains below come from one sample, sequenced in a study of blood T cell repertoires in COVID-19. Clones were sequenced by immunoSEQ multiplex PCR, and TCRdb holds only the in-frame ones, with some missing. The sample shows about 320,000 clones, under 90% of them seen only once. The specimen was PBMCs or T cells enriched from blood (not recorded which). These receptor sequences come from a man in his sixties who had recovered from COVID-19.

The chain is built from TRBV9 and TRBJ2-7; 13 nucleotides match TRBD2. The CDR3 has 15 amino acids. Germline V gene lookup returns CDR1 SGDLS and CDR2 YYNGEE. J lost 2 bases, V lost 4 bases, and 3 bases had no gene match. CDR3 sequence: CASSKLAGGTYEQYF. CDR3 nucleotide sequence: TGTGCCAGCAGCAAACTAGCGGGAGGGACCTACGAGCAGTACTTC.

This rearrangement joins TRBV21-1 to TRBJ1-5. TRBV21-1 counts as a pseudogene. The CDR3 is 17 residues long. The CDR3 reads CASSKKAGGRIYQPQHF. The CDR3, as DNA: TGTGCCAGCAGCAAAAAGGCCGGGGGGCGAATCTATCAGCCCCAGCATTTT.

This clone is a singleton in its sample. CDR3 sequence reads: CASSSSFGPQHF. The CDR3 region has the DNA TGTGCCAGCAGCTCTAGCTTTGGGCCCCAGCATTTT. The V and J genes are TRBV7-2 and TRBJ1-5, with unresolved D. Trimming pared 4 bases from V and 9 bases from J, leaving 10 bases between. The CDR3 sequence is 12 residues long. The V gene's germline CDR1 is SGHTA and CDR2 FQGNSA.

The chain is built from TRBV28 and TRBJ2-4; the D gene is possibly TRBD2 (6 bases). This CDR3 contains 16 residues. Trimming shortened V by 1 base and J by 9 bases, and 19 bases separated the two germline ends. Germline CDR1 MDHEN, CDR2 SYDVKM. CDR3 sequence: CASSLYGQGRGGIQYF. Written as DNA, the CDR3 is TGTGCCAGCAGTTTATACGGACAAGGACGGGGAGGCATTCAGTACTTC.

V gene TRBV19 combines with J gene TRBJ2-5, with a tentative D call TRBD2 (6 bases). CDR1 is LNHDA and CDR2 is SQIVND in the germline V gene (reference sequence). Trimming took off 7 bases at V and 4 bases at J, with 16 bases between the two ends. The CDR3 runs 14 residues. The CDR3 region has the DNA TGTGCCAGTACCCCGCGGGGAAGGGGAGAGACCCAGTACTTC. Its translation is CASTPRGRGETQYF.

This clone was seen a single time. The rearrangement joins TRBV11-3 to TRBJ2-2; TRBD2 might be the D (6 bases). CDR1 SGHNT and CDR2 YENEEA come from the germline V gene. The CDR3 totals 14 residues. Trimming pared 3 bases from V and 4 bases from J, leaving 9 bases between. This chain's CDR3 is CASSLTRSTGELFF. CDR3 sequence (DNA): TGTGCCAGCAGCTTGACTAGAAGCACCGGGGAGCTGTTTTTT.

V is TRBV30 and J is TRBJ1-2; 7 bases match TRBD1. The ends lost 3 bases at V and 4 bases at J; junction bases unmatched: 8. CDR3 length: 14 residues. Per germline, CDR1 GTSNPN and CDR2 SVGIG (reference sequence). CDR3 loop: CAWREGAGLYGYTF. CDR3 coding DNA: TGTGCCTGGAGGGAGGGGGCAGGGCTCTATGGCTACACCTTC.

The chain has TRBV5-1 and TRBJ2-7, with 10 bases fitting TRBD2. Germline V gene sequence: CDR1 SGHRS, CDR2 YFSETQ. The CDR3 is 18 amino acids. The junction had 14 bases not matched to a gene; V was cut back by 2 bases and J by 3 bases. CDR3 amino acids: CASSFSSGRLVGDYEQYF. DNA of the CDR3: TGCGCCAGCAGCTTCTCTAGCGGGAGATTAGTCGGGGACTACGAGCAGTACTTC.

V is TRBV30 and J is TRBJ2-7; 7 bases match TRBD2. V shed 0 bases and J 0 bases; nucleotides not matched to a gene: 2. This CDR3 has 14 residues. Germline V gene lookup returns CDR1 GTSNPN and CDR2 SVGIG (reference sequence). The CDR3 protein is CAWSVGGSSYEQYF. The CDR3 DNA reads TGTGCCTGGAGTGTTGGCGGGAGCTCCTACGAGCAGTACTTC. The variable domain in full, completed from reference TRBV30 and TRBJ2-7, reads SQTIHQWPATLVQPVGSPLSLECTVEGTSNPNLYWYRQAAGRGLQLLFYSVGIGQISSEVPQNLSASRPQDRQFILSSKKLLLSDSGFYLCAWSVGGSSYEQYFGPGTRLTVT.

CDR3 protein: CASSLGQATEAFF. CDR3 bases: TGTGCCAGCAGCTTAGGGCAGGCCACTGAAGCTTTCTTT. This sequence joins TRBV11-3 and TRBJ1-1, with D unresolved. CDR1 SGHNT and CDR2 YENEEA come from the germline V gene. V gave up 1 base and J gave up 4 bases, with 7 bases separating them. This CDR3 has 13 residues.

This clone has just one count. The V and J genes are TRBV6-4 and TRBJ2-2, with 9 bases aligning to TRBD2. CDR3 length: 15 residues. Germline V CDR1 and CDR2: MRHNA, SNTAGT. V was clipped by 5 bases and J by 5 bases; unmatched bases: 6. The chain's CDR3 is CASSPSGIGTGELFF. DNA for the CDR3: TGTGCCAGCAGTCCTAGCGGGATCGGAACCGGGGAGCTGTTTTTT.

This clone was detected once. This rearrangement joins TRBV14 to TRBJ2-7, with D maybe TRBD1 (7 bases). The V gene's germline CDR1 is SGHDN and CDR2 FVKESK. The CDR3 covers 12 residues. V was pared by 4 bases and J by 5 bases, with 9 bases between. DNA for the CDR3: TGTGCCAGCAGCCCAGGGGGGAACGAGCAGTACTTC. Its translation: CASSPGGNEQYF.

The J gene is TRBJ2-2, the V gene TRBV5-1, with 11 bases lining up with TRBD2. The CDR3 extends over 16 amino acids. In germline, CDR1 is SGHRS, CDR2 YFSETQ. The trim removed 4 bases at V and 4 bases at J, leaving 6 bases unmatched. DNA of the CDR3: TGCGCCAGCAGCCAGGGACTAGCGGTGAGCACCGGGGAGCTGTTTTTT. Its translation is CASSQGLAVSTGELFF. Filled out from reference TRBV5-1 and TRBJ2-2, the complete variable domain reads KAGVTQTPRYLIKTRGQQVTLSCSPISGHRSVSWYQQTPGQGLQFLFEYFSETQRNKGNFPGRFSGRQFSNSRSEMNVSTLELGDSALYLCASSQGLAVSTGELFFGEGSRLTVL.

The gene calls are TRBV3-1 (or the pseudogene TRBV3-2) and TRBJ2-2; 8 bases line up with TRBD2. The V gene's germline CDR1 is LGHDT and CDR2 YNNKEL (reference sequence). Unmatched junction bases numbered 11, after V lost 5 bases and J lost 0 bases. CDR3 length: 18 residues. The CDR3 loop is CASSFRTSRPSNTGELFF. The CDR3 bases are TGTGCCAGCAGCTTTAGGACTAGCAGACCTTCGAACACCGGGGAGCTGTTTTTT.

This rearrangement joins TRBV19 to TRBJ2-7; the match to TRBD2 covers 8 bases. The V gene end was trimmed by 9 bases and the J gene end by 4 bases; junction bases not matched to a gene: 14. This CDR3 has 15 residues. Germline CDR1 reads LNHDA; CDR2 reads SQIVND (reference sequence). The CDR3 sequence: CASRLGRGGKYEQYF. The CDR3 nucleotides read TGTGCCAGCCGCCTGGGTCGGGGGGGGAAATACGAGCAGTACTTC.

This chain joins TRBV18 and TRBJ2-2, with D perhaps matching TRBD1 (6 bases). Deletions cut 5 bases from V and 5 bases from J, with 18 bases between. The germline V gene encodes CDR1 KGHSH and CDR2 LQKENI. The CDR3 runs 16 residues. CDR3 in amino acids: CASSSATNRATGELFF. CDR3 sequence (DNA): TGTGCCAGCTCATCCGCAACAAACAGGGCTACCGGGGAGCTGTTTTTT.

The chain joins TRBV11-3 to TRBJ2-1; 9 bases align to TRBD1. There are 15 residues in the CDR3. Germline V gene data show CDR1 as SGHNT and CDR2 as YENEEA. The V segment lost 4 bases and the J segment 6 bases; nucleotides outside the gene matches: 7. Written as DNA, the CDR3 is TGTGCCAGCAGCTCCGCCGGGACAGGGAGCAATGAGCAGTTCTTC. Amino acids: CASSSAGTGSNEQFF.